This TCR beta chain is drawn from a study of blood T cell repertoires in COVID-19. Study as a whole: T cells, B-cell-depleted T cells, or PBMCs supplied cDNA or gDNA.

Clones were sequenced by immunoSEQ multiplex PCR, and TCRdb holds only the in-frame ones, with some missing. The sample contains about 53,000 clones, 87% of which appear only once. Germline CDR1 and CDR2: MNHEY and SMNVEV (reference sequence). Trimming took 4 bases from V and 1 from J, leaving 7 bases between them. The length of the CDR3 is 14 residues. This sequence originates from a middle-aged man with acute or convalescent COVID-19. The J gene is TRBJ2-2, the V gene TRBV27; TRBD2 is a possible D gene (6 bases). Sequenced material: peripheral blood. The CDR3 bases are TGTGCCAGCAGTTCAGCGGGGAACACCGGGGAGCTGTTTTTT. Its translation is CASSSAGNTGELFF.